These T cell receptor beta chains were read from a single sample in a study of cytomegalovirus exposure and HLA in healthy donors. The assay was immunoSEQ multiplex PCR, and TCRdb's table has in-frame clones only and misses some. The profile shows under 200,000 clones, roughly four fifths of them singletons. The sequencing input was PBMCs. The receptors shown here come from a female donor in good health and CMV-seronegative. The CDR3 runs from the conserved cysteine through the conserved F or W. Each record gives: V gene, D gene, CDR3 length, J gene, clone size, CDR3 protein, CDR3 DNA. D genes are given only for firm matches. The size field is filled for only some rows; it gives once, few, many or a size class.

>TRBV5-4|NA|15|TRBJ2-3|NA
CASAEGGGGTDTQYF
TGTGCCAGCGCGGAGGGTGGAGGAGGCACAGATACGCAGTATTTT
>TRBV7-6|TRBD1|17|TRBJ2-5|NA
CASSLARTGQVAETQYF
TGTGCCAGCAGCTTAGCTAGGACAGGTCAGGTGGCGGAGACCCAGTACTTC
>TRBV10-3|NA|14|TRBJ1-1|NA
CAISARGSLTEAFF
TGTGCCATCAGCGCGAGGGGGTCCCTCACTGAAGCTTTCTTT
>TRBV7-2|NA|13|TRBJ2-3|NA
CASSGRATDTQYF
TGTGCCAGCAGCGGGCGAGCCACAGATACGCAGTATTTT
>TRBV7-9|NA|15|TRBJ2-2|NA
CASSLAKGFSGELFF
TGTGCCAGCAGCTTGGCGAAGGGGTTCTCCGGGGAGCTGTTTTTT
>TRBV10-3|NA|15|TRBJ1-2|NA
CATLYALDSFYGYTF
TGTGCCACACTGTACGCGTTGGACAGTTTCTATGGCTACACCTTC
>TRBV7-6|TRBD1|18|TRBJ2-6|NA
CASSHLTGGHSGANGLTF
TGTGCCAGCAGCCACTTGACAGGGGGGCACTCTGGGGCCAACGGCCTGACTTTC
>TRBV28|NA|15|TRBJ2-7|NA
CASSFLQGGSYEQYF
TGTGCCAGCAGTTTTCTACAGGGGGGGTCCTACGAGCAGTACTTC
>TRBV15|TRBD1|16|TRBJ1-3|NA
CATSRLGQGHGNTIYF
TGTGCCACCAGCAGATTGGGACAGGGGCACGGAAACACCATATATTTT
>TRBV6-1|TRBD2|15|TRBJ2-4|few
CASSEEEGGGTSQYF
TGTGCCAGCAGTGAAGAGGAGGGCGGGGGAACCAGTCAGTACTTC
>TRBV9|TRBD1|14|TRBJ1-2|NA
CASSGRGTDYGYTF
TGTGCCAGCAGCGGACGAGGGACAGATTATGGCTACACCTTC
>TRBV9|TRBD2|15|TRBJ2-3|NA
CASSVEAGSTDTQYF
TGTGCCAGCAGCGTAGAAGCGGGGAGCACAGATACGCAGTATTTT
>TRBV7-8|NA|17|TRBJ2-3|NA
CASSLTTHSASTDTQYF
TGTGCCAGCAGCTTAACTACACATAGCGCCAGCACAGATACGCAGTATTTT
>TRBV7-5|NA|15|TRBJ2-1|NA
CVRSPIGGGGNEQFF
TGTGTCAGAAGCCCAATAGGGGGGGGCGGAAATGAGCAGTTCTTC
>TRBV11-2|TRBD1|14|TRBJ1-2|NA
CASSTRQGGYGYTF
TGTGCCAGCAGCACCCGACAGGGGGGCTATGGCTACACCTTC
>TRBV28|NA|13|TRBJ2-3|NA
CASSLNQGDTQYF
TGTGCCAGCAGTCTAAATCAGGGAGATACGCAGTATTTT
>TRBV5-8|TRBD2|16|TRBJ2-3|NA
CASSLATSPSTDTQYF
TGTGCCAGCAGCTTGGCGACTAGCCCTAGCACAGATACGCAGTATTTT
>TRBV7-8|NA|17|TRBJ2-5|NA
CASSLAAGQLGDPTQYF
TGTGCCAGCAGCTTAGCAGCCGGACAGTTGGGGGATCCGACCCAGTACTTC
>TRBV11-3|NA|15|TRBJ2-7|NA
CASSPRGGGPYEQYF
TGTGCCAGCAGCCCTCGCGGTGGAGGTCCGTACGAGCAGTACTTC
>TRBV7-8|TRBD2|16|TRBJ2-3|few
CASSARLAGGTDTQYF
TGTGCCAGCAGTGCCCGACTAGCGGGGGGCACAGATACGCAGTATTTT
>TRBV5-6|NA|13|TRBJ2-3|NA
CASSLKGADTQYF
TGTGCCAGCAGCTTAAAGGGGGCAGATACGCAGTATTTT
>TRBV2|NA|16|TRBJ2-7|few
CASSVGGGGSLEEQYF
TGTGCCAGCAGTGTAGGTGGCGGGGGCTCTCTAGAAGAGCAGTACTTC
>TRBV28|NA|14|TRBJ2-6|NA
CASSPHSGANGLTF
TGTGCCAGCAGTCCCCACTCTGGGGCCAACGGCCTGACTTTC
>TRBV4-3|TRBD1|16|TRBJ1-2|few
CASSQGWGQGNYGYTF
TGCGCCAGCAGCCAAGGATGGGGACAGGGGAACTATGGCTACACCTTC
>TRBV9|TRBD1|16|TRBJ1-4|NA
CASSADLGQGNEKLFF
TGTGCCAGCAGCGCTGACCTGGGACAGGGGAATGAAAAACTGTTTTTT
>TRBV7-9|NA|16|TRBJ2-7|NA
CASSPRWGTGEREQYF
TGTGCCAGCAGTCCAAGGTGGGGGACGGGGGAGCGCGAGCAGTACTTC
>TRBV28|TRBD2|15|TRBJ2-7|once
CASSSPAGVAYEQYF
TGTGCCAGCAGTTCCCCAGCGGGAGTGGCCTACGAGCAGTACTTC
>TRBV19|NA|16|TRBJ1-5|NA
CASSIWGALGDQPQHF
TGTGCCAGTAGTATATGGGGCGCCCTAGGCGATCAGCCCCAGCATTTT
>TRBV14|TRBD1|15|TRBJ2-7|once
CASSRNRGHSYEQYF
TGTGCCAGCAGCCGCAACAGGGGACACTCCTACGAGCAGTACTTC
>TRBV10-3|NA|15|TRBJ2-2|NA
CAISEGGSGTGELFF
TGTGCCATCAGTGAGGGCGGCTCGGGCACCGGGGAGCTGTTTTTT
>TRBV4-1|NA|16|TRBJ2-2|NA
CASSPTPGLNTGELFF
TGTGCCAGCAGCCCCACTCCAGGACTAAACACCGGGGAGCTGTTTTTT
>TRBV28|NA|13|TRBJ2-7|NA
CASSLGGRREQYF
TGTGCCAGCAGTTTAGGGGGCCGGCGCGAGCAGTACTTC
>TRBV4-1|NA|17|TRBJ1-1|NA
CASSQVRVGQGRTEAFF
TGCGCCAGCAGCCAAGTCCGCGTGGGGCAGGGTCGAACTGAAGCTTTCTTT
>TRBV28|NA|12|TRBJ1-2|NA
CASGGQRDGYTF
TGTGCCAGCGGAGGACAGAGGGATGGCTACACCTTC
>TRBV11-2|TRBD1|16|TRBJ2-3|NA
CASSLDSTGIRDTQYF
TGTGCCAGCAGCTTGGACTCGACAGGGATCAGGGATACGCAGTATTTT
>TRBV6-4|NA|13|TRBJ2-3|NA
CASSDRDMATQYF
TGTGCCAGCAGTGACAGGGACATGGCTACGCAGTATTTT
>TRBV7-9|TRBD1|14|TRBJ2-7|NA
CASSLTDRGYEQYF
TGTGCCAGCAGTCTTACGGACAGGGGGTACGAGCAGTACTTC
>TRBV27|TRBD1|14|TRBJ2-3|NA
CASRKTITGGMQYF
TGTGCCAGCAGGAAAACCATCACAGGGGGCATGCAGTATTTT
>TRBV2|NA|15|TRBJ2-7|NA
CATAQAHNIGYEQYF
TGTGCCACCGCACAGGCTCACAATATAGGATACGAGCAGTACTTC
>TRBV5-6|NA|14|TRBJ1-2|NA
CASRGGGRSYGYTF
TGTGCCAGCAGGGGAGGGGGGCGGTCCTATGGCTACACCTTC
>TRBV27|NA|14|TRBJ1-2|NA
CASSPRTASYGYTF
TGTGCCAGCAGTCCTCGGACAGCTAGCTATGGCTACACCTTC
>TRBV18|NA|13|TRBJ2-3|NA
CASQGLVGRTQYF
TGTGCCAGCCAGGGACTGGTGGGGCGTACGCAGTATTTT
>TRBV6-1|NA|13|TRBJ2-7|NA
CASWVAGGHEQYF
TGTGCCAGCTGGGTCGCAGGGGGGCACGAGCAGTACTTC
>TRBV7-3|NA|16|TRBJ2-1|few
CASSLHGGASYNEQFF
TGTGCCAGCAGCTTACACGGCGGGGCCTCCTACAATGAGCAGTTCTTC
>TRBV21-1|NA|15|TRBJ1-2|NA
CASPGGRDLYSGYTF
TGTGCCAGCCCCGGGGGAAGGGACTTGTATTCGGGCTACACCTTC
>TRBV2|NA|15|TRBJ1-5|NA
CASSEGGGAGQPQHF
TGTGCCAGCAGTGAAGGAGGGGGGGCAGGTCAGCCCCAGCATTTT
>TRBV29-1|NA|13|TRBJ2-7|NA
CSVRKPGYYEQYF
TGCAGCGTCCGTAAGCCAGGGTACTACGAGCAGTACTTC
>TRBV5-1|NA|16|TRBJ2-5|NA
CASSLGASVDQETQYF
TGCGCCAGCAGCTTGGGGGCTAGCGTAGACCAAGAGACCCAGTACTTC
>TRBV19|NA|13|TRBJ2-7|NA
CASSQGHNLEQYF
TGTGCCAGTAGTCAAGGACATAACCTCGAGCAGTACTTC
>TRBV19|TRBD2|15|TRBJ2-1|NA
CASSKSGSSYNEQFF
TGTGCCAGTAGTAAGAGCGGGAGCTCCTACAATGAGCAGTTCTTC
>TRBV9|TRBD2|16|TRBJ2-1|NA
CASSVEGTSGHNEQFF
TGTGCCAGCAGCGTAGAAGGGACTAGCGGGCACAATGAGCAGTTCTTC
>TRBV5-5|TRBD1|15|TRBJ2-1|NA
CASSLLGQAYNEQFF
TGTGCCAGCAGCTTATTAGGACAGGCGTACAATGAGCAGTTCTTC
>TRBV28|NA|15|TRBJ2-5|NA
CASSAQQGFQETQYF
TGTGCCAGCAGCGCGCAACAGGGTTTCCAAGAGACCCAGTACTTC
>TRBV7-8|TRBD2|17|TRBJ2-1|NA
CASSLGLLAGSINEQFF
TGTGCCAGCAGCTTAGGTCTGCTAGCGGGGTCCATTAATGAGCAGTTCTTC
>TRBV30|NA|15|TRBJ1-2|NA
CAWSVGGGGGYGYTF
TGTGCCTGGAGTGTTGGGGGGGGAGGGGGATATGGCTACACCTTC
>TRBV6-6|NA|14|TRBJ2-1|NA
CASSRQAPDNEQFF
TGTGCCAGCAGCCGTCAGGCACCAGACAATGAGCAGTTCTTC
>TRBV7-8|NA|13|TRBJ2-7|NA
CASSLGTGLEQYF
TGTGCCAGCAGCTTAGGTACAGGGCTCGAGCAGTACTTC
>TRBV28|TRBD1|17|TRBJ1-2|NA
CASGGPGQGGPYYGYTF
TGTGCCAGCGGAGGGCCGGGACAGGGGGGTCCCTACTATGGCTACACCTTC
>TRBV4-1|TRBD2|15|TRBJ2-1|few
CASSPTSGSYNEQFF
TGCGCCAGCAGCCCCACTAGCGGGTCCTACAATGAGCAGTTCTTC
>TRBV27|TRBD1|15|TRBJ1-2|NA
CASSLRGGQGYGYTF
TGTGCCAGCAGTTTAAGAGGCGGACAGGGGTATGGCTACACCTTC